These T cell receptor beta chains were read from a single sample in a study of T cell changes during pregnancy in multiple sclerosis. Assay used: immunoSEQ multiplex PCR; TCRdb lists only in-frame clones, some missing. This sample has approximately 80,000 clones; around 94% occur once, and the top ten carry around 0.91%. This material consisted of peripheral blood, taken in the second trimester of pregnancy. The receptors come from a female donor in good health, enrolled as a control in a pregnancy study. Each CDR3 is given with its conserved first and last residue. The order of the fields is J gene, D gene, V gene, clone size, CDR3 DNA, CDR3 protein. The D gene is left open where the match is weak. A row's size may be missing; if present it is once, few, many or a size class.

J gene: TRBJ1-1; D gene: -; V gene: TRBV7-9; clone size: -; CDR3 DNA: TGTGCCAGCAGCCTCCAGAGGGAAGCTTTCTTT; CDR3 protein: CASSLQREAFF
J gene: TRBJ1-2; D gene: TRBD1; V gene: TRBV29-1; clone size: -; CDR3 DNA: TGCAGCGTTGAAGATCGTGGGACAGCCTATGGCTACACCTTC; CDR3 protein: CSVEDRGTAYGYTF
J gene: TRBJ2-2; D gene: -; V gene: TRBV7-9; clone size: -; CDR3 DNA: TGTGCTCATACGTGGGGCGACACCGGGGAGCTGTTTTTT; CDR3 protein: CAHTWGDTGELFF
J gene: TRBJ2-1; D gene: -; V gene: TRBV10-3; clone size: -; CDR3 DNA: TGTGCCATCAGTACTCCCCTCTCCTACAATGAGCAGTTCTTC; CDR3 protein: CAISTPLSYNEQFF
J gene: TRBJ1-1; D gene: TRBD1; V gene: TRBV13; clone size: -; CDR3 DNA: TGTGCCAGCAGCAACTCAACAGGGGCGCGAAACACTGAAGCTTTCTTT; CDR3 protein: CASSNSTGARNTEAFF
J gene: TRBJ2-3; D gene: -; V gene: TRBV10-3; clone size: -; CDR3 DNA: TGTGCCATCAGTGACCCGCGTGTGAAGGGGGATACGCAGTATTTT; CDR3 protein: CAISDPRVKGDTQYF
J gene: TRBJ1-5; D gene: TRBD1; V gene: TRBV5-1; clone size: -; CDR3 DNA: TGCGCCAGCAGCTTGGGACAGGGAACTCAGCCCCAGCATTTT; CDR3 protein: CASSLGQGTQPQHF
J gene: TRBJ2-3; D gene: -; V gene: TRBV27; clone size: -; CDR3 DNA: TGTGCCAGCAGGCCGTGGGGACACCGGGGGGTTGGCGAGAAATATAGCACAGATACGCAGTATTTT; CDR3 protein: CASRPWGHRGVGEKYSTDTQYF
J gene: TRBJ2-5; D gene: -; V gene: TRBV2; clone size: -; CDR3 DNA: TGTGCCAGCAGTGGACGAGGGGGTAAAGAGACCCAGTACTTC; CDR3 protein: CASSGRGGKETQYF
J gene: TRBJ1-2; D gene: -; V gene: TRBV2; clone size: few; CDR3 DNA: TGTGCCAGCACCGAAATATCGCAGGGATCGAGCGGCTACACCTTC; CDR3 protein: CASTEISQGSSGYTF
J gene: TRBJ2-7; D gene: -; V gene: TRBV29-1; clone size: -; CDR3 DNA: TGCAGCGTTTCTACTGGGGGGTACGAGCAGTACTTC; CDR3 protein: CSVSTGGYEQYF
J gene: TRBJ2-1; D gene: TRBD2; V gene: TRBV6-1; clone size: -; CDR3 DNA: TGTGCCAGCAGTGAGGGACTAGCGGTCTACAATGAGCAGTTCTTC; CDR3 protein: CASSEGLAVYNEQFF
J gene: TRBJ2-3; D gene: -; V gene: TRBV5-4; clone size: -; CDR3 DNA: TGTGCCAGCAGCCCCGGGACTTACACAGATACGCAGTATTTT; CDR3 protein: CASSPGTYTDTQYF
J gene: TRBJ2-3; D gene: TRBD2; V gene: TRBV5-1; clone size: once; CDR3 DNA: TGCGCCAGCAGATTCGGGACTAGTTGGACAGATACGCAGTATTTT; CDR3 protein: CASRFGTSWTDTQYF
J gene: TRBJ2-5; D gene: TRBD2; V gene: TRBV7-2; clone size: -; CDR3 DNA: TGTGCCAGCAGCCCCACTAGCGGGAGGGGGGGAGAGACCCAGTACTTC; CDR3 protein: CASSPTSGRGGETQYF
J gene: TRBJ2-1; D gene: TRBD2; V gene: TRBV30; clone size: -; CDR3 DNA: TGTGCCTGGAGTGTGCTAGCGGGTCCTGTCAATGAGCAGTTCTTC; CDR3 protein: CAWSVLAGPVNEQFF
J gene: TRBJ1-4; D gene: -; V gene: TRBV5-6; clone size: -; CDR3 DNA: TGTGCCAGCAGCTTAATGACAGGAAATGAAAAACTGTTTTTT; CDR3 protein: CASSLMTGNEKLFF